Listed here are 21 T cell receptor beta chains from one sample, sequenced in a study of OX40 agonist ivuxolimab in advanced cancers. The method behind the library was the immunoSEQ multiplex PCR assay. TCRdb stores this immuneACCESS table with in-frame sequences only. Part of the clones is absent; in the studies checked, under half of the shortfall reflects unresolved V genes, and no reason is known for the rest. This sample gives 65,000 to 90,000 clones in total; about 92% of them show up just once. The ten most abundant clones make up 8.5% to 10% of the sample. The sequencing used CD4+ or CD8+ T cells sorted from blood, collected in a trial of the OX40 agonist ivuxolimab. These receptors all stem from an adult with an advanced solid tumor such as melanoma, head and neck, liver or kidney cancer.

CDR3 region: CSLSGGNTDTQYF. As DNA, the CDR3 is TGTTCACTTAGCGGGGGGAACACAGATACGCAGTATTTT. The chain combines TRBV6-1 with TRBJ2-3, with TRBD2 matching over 10 bases. This CDR3 spans 13 amino acids. Germline values: CDR1 MNHNS, CDR2 SASEGT.

This clone was seen a single time. The V gene is TRBV9, the J gene TRBJ2-3; possible D gene TRBD2, 6 bases. Germline CDR1 is SGDLS and CDR2 is YYNGEE. The CDR3 runs to 14 residues. V dropped 3 bases and J dropped 1 base, with 9 bases sitting between them. DNA of the CDR3: TGTGCCAGCAGCGGGGGCGGGGGCACAGATACGCAGTATTTT. Translated: CASSGGGGTDTQYF.

The chain recombines TRBV10-2 with TRBJ2-5, with a tentative D call TRBD1 (6 bases). The J call may be faulty, since TRBJ2-7 better matches the DNA end. The V gene's germline CDR1 is WSHSY and CDR2 SAAADI. The CDR3 is 15 residues long. CDR3 in amino acids: CASSEFIQGPYEQYF. The CDR3 nucleotides read TGCGCCAGCAGTGAGTTCATACAGGGACCCTACGAGCAGTACTTC.

V and J are TRBV4-1 and TRBJ1-2, with D hard to call. With 4 bases removed from V and 7 bases from J, the gap between germline ends came to 7 bases. Germline V gene data show CDR1 as MGHRA and CDR2 as YSYEKL. The CDR3 totals 11 residues. The CDR3 sequence: CASSLPGGYTF. The CDR3 nucleotides read TGCGCCAGCAGCCTCCCAGGTGGCTACACCTTC.

The genes are TRBV6-5 and TRBJ1-4; D is uncertain. The CDR3 covers 15 residues. The ends were cut back, 2 bases at V and 5 bases at J, with 12 bases in the middle. CDR1 and CDR2 from the germline V gene are MNHEY and SVGAGI. The CDR3 loop reads CASSYIGSSNEKLFF. Here the CDR3 DNA reads TGTGCCAGCAGTTACATTGGCAGCTCCAATGAAAAACTGTTTTTT.

The chain carries TRBV29-1 and TRBJ2-3; D may correspond to TRBD1 or TRBD2 (5 bases each). The CDR3 covers 16 residues. V was clipped by 3 bases and J by 4 bases, with 20 bases between them. CDR1 and CDR2 (germline): SQVTM, ANQGSEA. CDR3 nucleotide sequence: TGCAGCGTTGAGACGGGGTCGGGCAGGGCCCCAGATACGCAGTATTTT. This gives the protein CSVETGSGRAPDTQYF.

V and J are TRBV7-6 and TRBJ2-5, with D maybe TRBD2 (6 bases). Near its end, the DNA agrees better with TRBJ2-7, so the J call may be wrong. The CDR3 spans 13 residues. CDR1 and CDR2 (germline): SGHVS, FNYEAQ. The CDR3: CASSLAGGYEQYF. CDR3 in DNA: TGTGCCAGCAGCTTAGCGGGGGGCTACGAGCAGTACTTC.

The V and J genes are TRBV13 and TRBJ1-1, with a tentative D call TRBD1 (6 bases). The germline V gene encodes CDR1 PRHDT and CDR2 FYEKMQ (reference sequence). This CDR3 has 15 amino acids. V lost 2 bases and J lost 7, with 17 bases in between. The CDR3, as DNA: TGTGCCAGCAGCTTAAATGTGTGGGGGCGCGTTGAAGCTTTCTTT. Translated: CASSLNVWGRVEAFF.

The chain carries TRBV5-4 and TRBJ1-5, with D perhaps matching TRBD1 (5 bases). V lost 0 bases and J lost 4, with 11 bases in between. The CDR3 has 15 amino acids. In germline, CDR1 is SGHNT, CDR2 YYREEE (reference sequence). The CDR3 reads CASSLGAGTNQPQHF. The CDR3 DNA sequence: TGTGCCAGCAGCTTGGGGGCAGGGACGAATCAGCCCCAGCATTTT. Variable domain in full (rest from reference TRBV5-4 and TRBJ1-5): ETGVTQSPTHLIKTRGQQVTLRCSSQSGHNTVSWYQQALGQGPQFIFQYYREEENGRGNFPPRFSGLQFPNYSSELNVNALELDDSALYLCASSLGAGTNQPQHFGDGTRLSIL.

V and J are TRBV7-9 and TRBJ2-1, with 7 bases matching TRBD1. The V and J ends lost 6 bases and 5 bases, in that order; junction bases with no gene match: 4. There are 13 residues in the CDR3. Germline lookup yields CDR1 SEHNR and CDR2 FQNEAQ (reference sequence). CDR3 DNA sequence: TGTGCCAGCAGTTCCGGGACAGACAATGAGCAGTTCTTC. Its protein is CASSSGTDNEQFF.

The chain recombines TRBV2 with TRBJ2-7; D may match TRBD1 or TRBD2 (5 bases each). V was trimmed by 8 bases and J by 2 bases, leaving 16 bases between them. The CDR3 contains 14 residues. Germline assignment: CDR1 SNHLY and CDR2 FYNNEI. The CDR3 nucleotides read TGTGCCAGCCTGAACCGGGACCCACCCTACGAGCAGTACTTC. Translating gives CASLNRDPPYEQYF.

This clone was observed a handful of times. The genes are TRBV4-1 and TRBJ2-6; D is undetermined. With 6 bases removed from V and 3 bases from J, the gap between germline ends came to 12 bases. Germline CDR1 reads MGHRA; CDR2 reads YSYEKL. CDR3 size: 15 residues. The CDR3 region has the DNA TGCGCCAGCAGGTCACATGAGTTTGGGGCCAACGTCCTGACTTTC. Translated: CASRSHEFGANVLTF.

This rearrangement joins TRBV7-2 to TRBJ1-1; D gene ambiguous. V lost 1 base to trimming and J lost 5 bases, with 11 bases between them. The length of the CDR3 is 14 residues. The germline CDR1 and CDR2 sequences are SGHTA and FQGNSA. CDR3 DNA: TGTGCCAGCAGCTTAGGGGTAGCCTTGACTGAAGCTTTCTTT. Amino acids: CASSLGVALTEAFF.

As DNA, the CDR3 is TGTGCCAGCACAGGGGCTGCTAACTATGGCTACACCTTC. Translation gives CASTGAANYGYTF. This sequence joins TRBV6-5 and TRBJ1-2; TRBD1 is a possible D gene (6 bases). CDR3 length: 13 residues. V lost 7 bases, J lost 0 bases, and 9 bases lay in between. Germline lookup yields CDR1 MNHEY and CDR2 SVGAGI.

The chain joins TRBV7-8 to TRBJ1-2; possible D gene TRBD1, 5 bases. Germline V CDR1 and CDR2: SGHVS, FQNEAQ. The CDR3 runs 13 residues. V shed 6 bases and J shed 5 bases, with 13 bases lying between them. DNA for the CDR3: TGTGCCAGCAGTCGGGTGAAGGGGTATGGCTACACCTTC. Its protein is CASSRVKGYGYTF.

The chain links TRBV10-3 to TRBJ2-3; no reliable D call. V shed 0 bases and J shed 2 bases, with 12 bases lying between them. The CDR3 loop spans 16 amino acids. The germline V gene has CDR1 ENHRY and CDR2 SYGVKD. The DNA for the CDR3 is TGTGCCATCAGTGAGTCGTGGCAGGCCCTCACAGATACGCAGTATTTT. Protein: CAISESWQALTDTQYF.

The J gene is TRBJ2-1, the V gene TRBV27, with D hard to call. Germline CDR1 reads MNHEY; CDR2 reads SMNVEV (reference sequence). The V end was cut by 1 base, the J end by 2 bases, with 9 bases between. The CDR3 spans 15 residues. This chain's CDR3 is CASSLFLGTYNEQFF. The DNA of the CDR3 is TGTGCCAGCAGTTTATTTCTGGGGACCTACAATGAGCAGTTCTTC.

This clone was seen a handful of times. The J gene is TRBJ2-3, the V gene TRBV6-4; 14 positions match TRBD2. The V and J ends lost 3 bases and 2 bases, in that order; junction bases with no gene match: 1. Germline values: CDR1 MRHNA, CDR2 SNTAGT. The CDR3 length is 16 residues. CDR3 sequence reads: CASSETSGGATDTQYF. The CDR3 bases are TGTGCCAGCAGTGAGACTAGCGGGGGGGCCACAGATACGCAGTATTTT.

V is TRBV11-3 and J is TRBJ2-1, with 7 nucleotides matching TRBD1. V was clipped by 5 bases and J by 2 bases; unmatched bases: 6. Germline values: CDR1 SGHNT, CDR2 YENEEA. The length of the CDR3 is 15 residues. The CDR3 region is CASSLGTDPYNEQFF. In DNA form, the CDR3 reads TGTGCCAGCAGCCTCGGGACAGATCCCTACAATGAGCAGTTCTTC.

V and J are TRBV7-6 and TRBJ2-5, with D perhaps matching TRBD1 (6 bases). The CDR3 spans 14 residues. CDR1 is SGHVS, CDR2 FNYEAQ, per germline. V lost 6 bases and J 5 bases, leaving 16 bases between the germline ends. The DNA of the CDR3 is TGTGCCAGCAGACGGGACATCCAAGGGGAGACCCAGTACTTC. Protein: CASRRDIQGETQYF.

This rearrangement joins TRBV7-3 to TRBJ2-1; 11 positions agree with TRBD1. Germline V gene data show CDR1 as SGHTA and CDR2 as FQGTGA. The CDR3 runs to 15 residues. With 5 bases clipped from V and 4 bases from J, the junction kept 4 bases outside the gene matches. The CDR3 loop is CASSDGQGAYNEQFF. The CDR3 DNA sequence: TGTGCCAGCAGCGACGGACAGGGGGCTTACAATGAGCAGTTCTTC.